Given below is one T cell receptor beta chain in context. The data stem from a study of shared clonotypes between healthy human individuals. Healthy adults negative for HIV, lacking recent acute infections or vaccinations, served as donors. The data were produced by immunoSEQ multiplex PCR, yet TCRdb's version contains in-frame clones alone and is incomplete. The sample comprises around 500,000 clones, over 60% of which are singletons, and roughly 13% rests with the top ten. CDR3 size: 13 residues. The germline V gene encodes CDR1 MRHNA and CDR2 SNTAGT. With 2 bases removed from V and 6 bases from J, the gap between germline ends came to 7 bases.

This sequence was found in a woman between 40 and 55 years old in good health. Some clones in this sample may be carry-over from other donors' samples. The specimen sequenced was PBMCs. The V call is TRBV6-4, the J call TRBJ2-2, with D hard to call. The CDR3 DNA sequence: TGTGCCAGCAGTGACCCTGGAGCCGGGGAGCTGTTTTTT. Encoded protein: CASSDPGAGELFF.